A single sample is the source of the 23 T cell receptor beta chains below, sequenced in a study of T cells in Graves' hyperthyroidism and ophthalmopathy. The source material, RNA transcripts, was used to amplify TCR beta CDR3 regions. An initial round of RT-PCR targeting the TCR CDR3 relied on the HTBI primer set. TCRdb itself ran the multiplex PCR reads through MiXCR, one entry per CDR3 protein. The sample has 130,000 to 150,000 distinct CDR3 sequences; around 20% are singletons. Sequences were obtained from blood. These receptors originate from a woman aged 50 to 65 with Graves' hyperthyroidism that later progressed to Graves' ophthalmopathy.

A few counts support this clonotype. The chain has TRBV6-1 and TRBJ2-1; TRBD1 agrees at 8 bases. From germline, CDR1 is MNHNS and CDR2 SASEGT. J gave up 2 bases and V 2 bases, and 5 bases lay outside the gene matches. CDR3 length: 16 amino acids. The CDR3 DNA follows: TGTGCCAGCAGTGAATATGGACAGGGAACCTACAATGAGCAGTTCTTC. Translating it yields CASSEYGQGTYNEQFF.

This clonotype turned up a few times. This chain joins TRBV20-1 and TRBJ2-1; the D gene could be TRBD1 or TRBD2 (5 bases each). Germline V gene data show CDR1 as DFQATT and CDR2 as SNEGSKA (reference sequence). The V end lost 4 bases, the J end lost 7 bases, and 14 bases lay between the germline ends. The CDR3 contains 13 residues. For the CDR3, the DNA is TGCAGTGCTAATGGGGGAGAACGGAATGAGCAGTTCTTC. Protein sequence: CSANGGERNEQFF.

The chain carries TRBV28 and TRBJ2-2; 9 bases are shared with TRBD2. This CDR3 has 16 residues. V lost 6 bases, J lost 0 bases, and 5 bases stayed unmatched. Germline values: CDR1 MDHEN, CDR2 SYDVKM. CDR3 in DNA: TGTGCCAGCAGCTCGTGGACTAGCGCGAACACCGGGGAGCTGTTTTTT. Translated, it gives CASSSWTSANTGELFF.

As for this clonotype: This clone may be a read error of a much larger clone one base away. The chain employs TRBV7-8 and TRBJ2-2, with D perhaps assigned TRBD1 or TRBD2 (6 bases each). Germline V lookup: CDR1 SGHVS, CDR2 FQNEAQ. This CDR3 region has 14 residues. With 0 bases removed from V and 7 bases from J, the gap between germline ends came to 9 bases. The CDR3 is CASSLAGGFGELFF. In nucleotides, the CDR3 is TGTGCCAGCAGCTTAGCCGGGGGCTTCGGGGAGCTGTTTTTT.

This clonotype was seen ten or more times. This sequence joins TRBV20-1 and TRBJ1-1; a possible D gene is TRBD1 (5 bases). V lost 6 bases and J 0 bases, leaving 17 bases between the germline ends. The CDR3 contains 15 residues. Germline V gene lookup returns CDR1 DFQATT and CDR2 SNEGSKA (reference sequence). CDR3 DNA: TGCAGTGCGCGTAATAGAAGGGGACTGAACACTGAAGCTTTCTTT. It yields the protein CSARNRRGLNTEAFF.

This clonotype was seen only a few times. CDR3 nucleotides: TGTGCCAGCGGCCGGACAGGCTACAATGAGCAGTTCTTC. Translation: CASGRTGYNEQFF. This rearrangement joins TRBV6-1 to TRBJ2-1; 7 nucleotides agree with TRBD1. V lost 8 bases to trimming and J lost 3 bases; unmatched junction nucleotides: 4. The CDR3 consists of 13 residues. Germline CDR1 reads MNHNS; CDR2 reads SASEGT.

This chain joins TRBV20-1 and TRBJ1-2; possibly TRBD1 for D (6 bases). From germline, CDR1 is DFQATT and CDR2 SNEGSKA (reference sequence). V lost 6 bases to trimming and J lost 2 bases, with 28 bases between them. The CDR3 consists of 18 residues. The CDR3 DNA follows: TGCAGTGCCGGATCCTCTGGGCAGGGGTCCAAGCGCAACTATGGCTACACCTTC. This translates into CSAGSSGQGSKRNYGYTF.

The chain combines TRBV7-2 with TRBJ2-7; D uncertain. The CDR3 sequence is 13 residues long. The germline V and J ends were trimmed by 1 base and 0 bases, with 4 bases remaining between them. Per germline, CDR1 SGHTA and CDR2 FQGNSA. DNA for the CDR3: TGTGCCAGCAGCTTAGTCTCCTCCTACGAGCAGTACGTC. Its protein product is CASSLVSSYEQYV.

The chain recombines TRBV12-3 or TRBV12-4 with TRBJ2-7; D assignment may be TRBD1 or TRBD2 (6 bases each). The CDR3 covers 15 residues. V lost 1 base and J lost 1, with 11 bases in between. This CDR3 reads CASSLGGAGSYEQYF. DNA of the CDR3: TGTGCCAGCAGTTTAGGGGGGGCTGGATCCTACGAGCAGTACTTC.

This clonotype was detected ten times or more. The V gene is TRBV28, the J gene TRBJ2-1; D ambiguous. The ends were cut back, 4 bases at V and 11 bases at J, with 15 bases in the middle. In germline, CDR1 is MDHEN, CDR2 SYDVKM. CDR3 length: 13 residues. This CDR3 is CASSSYSGYKQFF. DNA of the CDR3: TGTGCCAGCAGTTCCTATTCCGGGTACAAGCAGTTCTTC.

Only a few counts were recorded for this clonotype. This chain links TRBV28 with TRBJ1-1, with D perhaps matching TRBD1 (5 bases). CDR3 length: 13 amino acids. Germline CDR1 MDHEN, CDR2 SYDVKM. V gave up 8 bases and J gave up 0 bases, with 10 bases separating them. The CDR3 DNA is TGTGCCAGCGGGGGGGGGGTGAACACTGAAGCTTTCTTT. It translates to CASGGGVNTEAFF.

This clonotype was detected a few times. The rearrangement joins TRBV7-2 to TRBJ2-2, with a weak D call TRBD1 (6 bases). Germline-derived CDR1 and CDR2 are SGHTA and FQGNSA. The V and J ends lost 2 bases and 5 bases respectively, with 9 bases between them. There are 14 residues in the CDR3. The CDR3 reads CASSLRQGTGELFF. The CDR3 DNA reads TGTGCCAGCAGCTTAAGGCAGGGGACCGGGGAGCTGTTTTTT. The entire variable domain, with the rest obtained from reference TRBV7-2 and TRBJ2-2, is as follows: GAGVSQSPSNKVTEKGKDVELRCDPISGHTALYWYRQSLGQGLEFLIYFQGNSAPDKSGLPSDRFSAERTGGSVSTLTIQRTQQEDSAVYLCASSLRQGTGELFFGEGSRLTVL.

The sample holds many counts of this clonotype. The CDR3: CASSESGYSYNEQFF. DNA of the CDR3: TGTGCCAGCAGTGAATCTGGGTATTCCTACAATGAGCAGTTCTTC. This chain uses TRBV2 with TRBJ2-1; no clear D. V was shortened by 2 bases and J by 1 base, with 9 bases between the two germline ends. The CDR3 is made up of 15 amino acids. Germline lookup yields CDR1 SNHLY and CDR2 FYNNEI.

Worth noting for this clonotype: A much more abundant neighbour one base away suggests this may be a read error. The V and J genes are TRBV3-1 and TRBJ1-5; D not resolved. CDR3 size: 14 residues. In germline, CDR1 is LGHDT, CDR2 YNNKEL (reference sequence). DNA for the CDR3: TGTACCAGCAGCCAAGAGCTTAGCAATCAGCCCCAGCATTTT. Encoded protein: CTSSQELSNQPQHF. Full variable domain (missing parts from reference TRBV3-1 and TRBJ1-5): DTAVSQTPKYLVTQMGNDKSIKCEQNLGHDTMYWYKQDSKKFLKIMFSYNNKELIINETVPNRFSPKSPDKAHLNLHINSLELGDSAVYFCTSSQELSNQPQHFGDGTRLSIL.

This clonotype was counted ten times or more. The DNA of the CDR3 is TGTGCCAGTAGTATAGAAGGAGGGAGCTCCTACAATGAGCAGTTCTTC. It encodes CASSIEGGSSYNEQFF. The chain recombines TRBV19 with TRBJ2-1; D may be TRBD2 (6 bases). Trimming took off 0 bases at V and 0 bases at J, with 9 bases between the two ends. Germline V lookup: CDR1 LNHDA, CDR2 SQIVND (reference sequence). The CDR3 loop spans 16 amino acids.

There are many counts of this clonotype. The chain uses TRBV18 and TRBJ1-6; tentatively, D is TRBD1 (5 bases). The CDR3 contains 15 residues. Trimming left V 1 base short and J 5 bases short, with 9 bases between. CDR1 is KGHSH and CDR2 is LQKENI in the germline V gene. CDR3 coding DNA: TGTGCCAGCTCACCACAGGGGTATGATAATTCACCCCTCCACTTT. Amino acid sequence: CASSPQGYDNSPLHF.

This clonotype was seen a handful of times. The V and J genes are TRBV28 and TRBJ1-5, with 8 bases lining up with TRBD1. Trimming took 6 bases from V and 1 from J; bases not matched to a gene: 5. This CDR3 comprises 15 residues. Looked up from germline, CDR1 is MDHEN and CDR2 is SYDVKM. The CDR3 is CASSLRTGSNQPQHF. CDR3 nucleotides: TGTGCCAGCAGCTTGCGGACAGGGAGCAATCAGCCCCAGCATTTT.

This clonotype was observed many times. The genes are TRBV2 and TRBJ2-2, with D unresolved. Germline V gene sequence: CDR1 SNHLY, CDR2 FYNNEI. Trimming pared 8 bases from V and 0 bases from J, leaving 10 bases between. The CDR3 totals 14 residues. Here the CDR3 reads CASQKASNTGELFF. The CDR3 DNA is TGTGCCAGCCAAAAGGCTTCGAACACCGGGGAGCTGTTTTTT.

This clonotype was detected ten times or more. This chain joins TRBV7-3 and TRBJ2-1; TRBD2 is a possible D gene (6 bases). The CDR3 is made up of 16 amino acids. The V and J ends lost 1 base and 2 bases respectively, with 12 bases between them. Per germline, CDR1 SGHTA and CDR2 FQGTGA. CDR3: CASSLRAGSTYNEQFF. The CDR3 DNA follows: TGTGCCAGCAGCTTAAGGGCCGGGAGCACCTACAATGAGCAGTTCTTC. Combining the CDR3 with reference TRBV7-3 and TRBJ2-1 gives the whole variable domain GAGVSQTPSNKVTEKGKYVELRCDPISGHTALYWYRQSLGQGPEFLIYFQGTGAADDSGLPNDRFFAVRPEGSVSTLKIQRTERGDSAVYLCASSLRAGSTYNEQFFGPGTRLTVL.

This clonotype was counted once. The chain combines TRBV10-1 with TRBJ1-2, with D unresolved. Germline V gives CDR1 WNHNN, CDR2 SYGVQD (reference sequence). The CDR3 consists of 13 residues. V was trimmed by 3 bases and J by 4 bases, leaving 9 bases between them. CDR3 in DNA: TGCGCCAGCAGTGACAGCGTCTCCTATGGCTACACCTTC. It translates to CASSDSVSYGYTF.

This clonotype was picked up many times. The chain links TRBV3-1 to TRBJ2-2; D is ambiguous. The V gene's germline CDR1 is LGHDT and CDR2 YNNKEL (reference sequence). V was pared by 1 base and J by 5 bases, with 5 bases between. The CDR3 consists of 13 residues. The CDR3 bases are TGTGCCAGCAGCCAAGCCCTTACCGGGGAGCTGTTTTTT. Protein product: CASSQALTGELFF.

This clonotype was counted a few times. The chain has TRBV19 and TRBJ1-5, with D uncertain. Germline lookup yields CDR1 LNHDA and CDR2 SQIVND (reference sequence). The CDR3 is made up of 13 amino acids. The ends were cut back, 3 bases at V and 0 bases at J, with 3 bases in the middle. The CDR3: CASSMGSNQPQHF. The CDR3 DNA reads as TGTGCCAGTAGTATGGGTAGCAATCAGCCCCAGCATTTT.

The sample holds many counts of this clonotype. J is TRBJ2-3 and V is TRBV29-1; 8 positions match TRBD1. This CDR3 is built from 11 residues. J gave up 5 bases and V 8 bases, and 3 bases lay outside the gene matches. Per the germline V gene, CDR1 is SQVTM and CDR2 is ANQGSEA. CDR3 nucleotides: TGCAGCTCCACAGGGGGAGATACGCAGTATTTT. It codes for CSSTGGDTQYF.